This T cell receptor beta chain was documented in a study of blood T cell repertoires in COVID-19. Study details: PBMCs, B-cell-depleted T cells, or T cells provided the cDNA or gDNA that made up the material.

Profiled with immunoSEQ multiplex PCR; TCRdb holds only in-frame clones, not every one. The table lists 250,000 or so clones, roughly 81% of them singletons. The length of the CDR3 is 12 residues. V lost 3 bases and J lost 2, with 7 bases in between. The germline gives CDR1 DFQATT, CDR2 SNEGSKA (reference sequence). Material for sequencing was PBMCs or T cells enriched from blood (not recorded which). The chain links TRBV20-1 to TRBJ1-2; D is unclear. This TCR was recovered from a woman aged 45-60 years who had been exposed to COVID-19. The chain's CDR3 is CSASKPNYGYTF. CDR3 DNA: TGCAGTGCTAGTAAGCCGAACTATGGCTACACCTTC.